This TCR beta chain was identified during a study of blood T cell repertoires in COVID-19. About the study: Sites across the United States, Italy and Spain contributed samples from acute and convalescent COVID-19. T cells, B-cell-depleted T cells, or PBMCs supplied cDNA or gDNA.

Original processing methods: Amplification with reference gene primers provided the estimates of nucleated cell counts. TCRdb keeps only in-frame clones here, not all; method: immunoSEQ multiplex PCR. V, J and clone size are taken as reported in that table, and D and trimming were inferred from the DNA itself. The sample includes about 180,000 clones, approximately 89% of them seen just once. This CDR3 contains 16 residues. V was clipped by 0 bases and J by 3 bases; unmatched bases: 6. CDR1 and CDR2 from the germline V gene are MNHEY and SMNVEV (reference sequence). The chain couples TRBV27 to TRBJ2-3; TRBD2 matches at 7 bases. This receptor was obtained from a woman in her 30s with acute or convalescent COVID-19. Sample: peripheral blood. The CDR3 nucleotides are TGTGCCAGCAGTTTATCCAGGAGCGGGATTACAGATACGCAGTATTTT. Translated, it gives CASSLSRSGITDTQYF.